The present entry profiles one T cell receptor beta chain with its context. Rectal tissue came from one to two pinch biopsies taken at colonoscopy. The data stem from a study of pediatric ulcerative colitis. Germline lookup yields CDR1 SGHNT and CDR2 YYREEE (reference sequence). The CDR3 is 13 residues long. The trim removed 5 bases at V and 6 bases at J, leaving 6 bases unmatched. Profiling relied on immunoSEQ multiplex PCR, and the TCRdb table lists in-frame clones only, not all of them. The sample shows tens of thousands of clones, roughly two thirds of them seen only once. V usage is TRBV5-4 and J usage is TRBJ2-3, with 7 bases that match TRBD2. Sequenced sample: gut tissue. This sequence originates from a boy younger than 18 with severe ulcerative colitis. The DNA for the CDR3 is TGTGCCAGCAGGCGGGAGCCCGGGGATACGCAGTATTTT. Protein sequence: CASRREPGDTQYF. The variable domain in full, with the rest retrieved from reference TRBV5-4 and TRBJ2-3, is ETGVTQSPTHLIKTRGQQVTLRCSSQSGHNTVSWYQQALGQGPQFIFQYYREEENGRGNFPPRFSGLQFPNYSSELNVNALELDDSALYLCASRREPGDTQYFGPGTRLTVL.